This T cell receptor beta chain was obtained from a study of blood T cells in healthy people across ages. Overall study findings and caveats: Leaving the PBMCs unsorted stopped any conclusive comparison of naive versus antigen-experienced cells.

A second 7 to 11 cycle PCR used barcoded and J-beta primers. Through a template-switch adaptor with 12 random nucleotides, each cDNA molecule received a tag. TCRdb reprocessed the 5' RACE reads via MiXCR and lists one record per CDR3 protein. This repertoire shows 1,500,000 or so distinct CDR3 sequences, almost 60% found once; its top ten account for about 6.7%. The CDR3 runs 16 residues. Looked up from germline, CDR1 is LGHDT and CDR2 is YNNKEL (reference sequence). It was around 10 milliliters of peripheral blood that were drawn from each donor. A remark on this clonotype: The antigen is not known.

The rearrangement joins TRBV3-1 to TRBJ2-4, with TRBD2 as a possible D gene (6 bases). The tail of the sequence fits TRBJ2-7 better, so the J call may be wrong. The sequenced sample consisted of blood. The clonotype originates from a man aged 18 to 35 in good health. The CDR3 here is CASSQDVLARAYEQYF. The DNA of the CDR3 is TGTGCCAGCAGCCAAGATGTACTAGCACGGGCATACGAGCAGTACTTC.